This T cell receptor beta chain was sequenced for a study of blood T cell repertoires in COVID-19. About the research overall: Samples taken during acute and convalescent COVID-19 were collected in the United States, Italy and Spain. Sample material is recorded as cDNA or gDNA derived from T cells, B-cell-depleted T cells, or PBMCs.

Clones were sequenced by immunoSEQ multiplex PCR, and TCRdb holds only the in-frame ones, with some missing. The sample shows about 120,000 clones, over 70% of them seen only once. V lost 4 bases to trimming and J lost 5 bases; unmatched junction nucleotides: 7. The CDR3 length is 15 residues. Germline-derived CDR1 and CDR2 are SGHRS and YFSETQ. V is TRBV5-1 and J is TRBJ2-7, with 12 nucleotides matching TRBD1. The sample taken for sequencing was peripheral blood. The clonotype comes from a man aged 70 or older with acute or convalescent COVID-19. DNA for the CDR3: TGCGCCAGCAGCACCCGAGGGACAGGGGGCGACGAGCAGTACTTC. Its protein product is CASSTRGTGGDEQYF.